This T cell receptor (beta chain) was documented in a study of CD8 T cells in ankylosing spondylitis. General observations from the study: Made up of under ten highly homologous variants, a TCR beta motif appeared characteristic of ankylosing spondylitis blood.

A single record per CDR3 protein comes from TCRdb applying MiXCR to the 5' RACE reads. The table includes approximately 540,000 distinct CDR3 sequences, roughly 13% detected once. This CDR3 contains 13 residues. CDR1 is SQVTM, CDR2 ANQGSEA, per germline. The V gene end was trimmed by 6 bases and the J gene end by 6 bases; junction bases not matched to a gene: 10. This clonotype was seen more than once but under ten times. Its antigen is unidentified. The chain is built from TRBV29-1 and TRBJ1-2; TRBD1 agrees at 7 bases. The sample was blood, either unsorted or a sorted T cell fraction (not recorded which). This sequence was found in a male donor with ankylosing spondylitis. The CDR3 reads CSVYKTGVNGYTF. The CDR3 nucleotides read TGCAGCGTATACAAAACAGGGGTTAATGGCTACACCTTC.